The rows below give T cell receptor beta chains drawn from one sample of a study of blood T cell repertoires in COVID-19. Repertoires were generated with immunoSEQ multiplex PCR, while TCRdb's copy carries only in-frame clones and drops some. The sample contains more than 85,000 clones, 90% of which appear only once. Sequenced sample: peripheral blood. The receptors derive from a man aged 60-69 years with acute or convalescent COVID-19. Each CDR3 is given without its conserved first and last residue.

V gene | CDR3 protein
TRBV11-2 | ASSSRDTGANVLT
TRBV5-1 | ASSLDLAGGPSEQF
TRBV6-5 | ASKGQGYSPLH
TRBV7-9 | ASSLGRNTEAF
TRBV7-8 | ASRSGTKPYEQY
TRBV2 | ASSSPLAGVEKQY
TRBV4-2 | ASSELNRDPNSPLH
TRBV7-2 | ASSLVVRGPGYT
TRBV5-4 | ASSLGVDEQF
TRBV11-3 | ASSLGSSGSGDTQY
TRBV6-5 | ASTPAGEEGYGYT
TRBV12-5 | ASGLVFSGRSTGELF
TRBV5-1 | ASSLTGSQAF
TRBV19 | ASSPGQGGNQPQH
TRBV25-1 | ASSEYLGADSPLH
TRBV28 | ATGVGFPHTEAF
TRBV6-6 | ASSYAQGSTEAF
TRBV2 | ASSGPARGQRGTEAF
TRBV27 | ASSTFSGVHEQY
TRBV27 | ASSRQSNQPQH
TRBV11-2 | ASSLVGWLAVAEQF
TRBV19 | ASKGYDTEAF
TRBV2 | ASSDSEDINSSSYNSPLH
TRBV4-3 | ASSPSAGVGGGQF
TRBV10-1 | ASGNRGGEQY
TRBV4-1 | AGSGIGADTQY
TRBV28 | ASSLLTGRNEKLF
TRBV7-8 | ASSLAPRGQGRYEQY
TRBV4-2 | ASSLPGQAKGTF
TRBV6-5 | ASTRGKGEQY
TRBV4-1 | ASSQDRRDRTTNTEAF
TRBV19 | ASSISGTGANVLT
TRBV10-3 | AISESPTGGGTEAF
TRBV6-5 | ASSPLAGGSDTQY
TRBV5-1 | ASSLGDRVTEAF
TRBV5-5 | ASRRTGGDTEAF
TRBV2 | ASSEGTENSPLH
TRBV11-1 | ASSIDRNTGELF
TRBV15 | ATSRGGAYTEAF
TRBV6-1 | ASSAQETSGGTYEQY
TRBV4-1 | ASSQEHPMAYGYT
TRBV19 | ASSGTGGNQPQH
TRBV18 | ASSRGQGRTNEKLF
TRBV5-1 | ASSSGTGVTEAF
TRBV3-1/TRBV3-2 | ASSQVSETNTEAF
TRBV11-3 | ASSPKIGAASTDTQY
TRBV5-4 | ASSLDPGVNTEAF
TRBV28 | ASRNRDRYNSPLH